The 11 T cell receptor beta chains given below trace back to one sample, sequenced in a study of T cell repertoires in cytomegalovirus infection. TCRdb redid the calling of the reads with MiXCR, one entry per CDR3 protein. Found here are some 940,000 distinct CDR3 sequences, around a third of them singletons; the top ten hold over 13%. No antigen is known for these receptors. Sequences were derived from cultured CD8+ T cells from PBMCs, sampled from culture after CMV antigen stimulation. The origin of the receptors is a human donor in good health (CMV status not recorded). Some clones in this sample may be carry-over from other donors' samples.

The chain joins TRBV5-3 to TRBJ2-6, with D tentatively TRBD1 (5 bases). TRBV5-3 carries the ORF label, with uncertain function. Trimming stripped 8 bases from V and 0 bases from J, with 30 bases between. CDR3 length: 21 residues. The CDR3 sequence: CASRTLRYNQGSSSGANVLTF. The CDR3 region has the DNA TGTGCCAGCAGAACATTAAGGTACAACCAGGGCTCTTCCTCTGGGGCCAACGTCCTGACTTTC.

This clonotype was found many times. CDR3 in amino acids: CASSPLWTGGSGELFF. CDR3 nucleotides: TGTGCCAGCAGCCCCTTGTGGACAGGGGGCTCCGGGGAGCTGTTTTTT. The chain recombines TRBV7-2 with TRBJ2-2; 11 bases line up with TRBD1. The V gene's germline CDR1 is SGHTA and CDR2 FQGNSA. This CDR3 has 16 amino acids. With V trimmed by 5 bases and J by 6 bases, 8 bases remained unmatched.

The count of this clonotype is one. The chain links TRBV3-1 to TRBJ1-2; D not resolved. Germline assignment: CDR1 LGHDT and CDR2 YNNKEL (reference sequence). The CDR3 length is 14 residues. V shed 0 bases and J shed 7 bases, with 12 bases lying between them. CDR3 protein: CASSQETRIVGYTF. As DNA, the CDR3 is TGTGCCAGCAGCCAAGAGACACGGATAGTTGGCTACACCTTC.

CDR3: CASSYGGQGRIYGYTF. CDR3 coding DNA: TGTGCCAGCAGTTACGGAGGCCAGGGGCGAATCTATGGCTACACCTTC. The chain carries TRBV6-2 or TRBV6-3 and TRBJ1-2; D may be TRBD1 (6 bases). This CDR3 region has 16 residues. Germline lookup yields CDR1 MNHEY and CDR2 SVGEGT. The V end lost 2 bases, the J end lost 4 bases, and 17 bases lay between the germline ends.

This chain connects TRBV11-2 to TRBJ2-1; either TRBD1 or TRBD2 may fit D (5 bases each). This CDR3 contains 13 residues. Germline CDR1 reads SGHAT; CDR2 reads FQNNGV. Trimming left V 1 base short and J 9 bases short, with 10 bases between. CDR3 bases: TGTGCCAGCAGCTTAGGGGGGTTAGGTGAGCAGTTCTTC. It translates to CASSLGGLGEQFF. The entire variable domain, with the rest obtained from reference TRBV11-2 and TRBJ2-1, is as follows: EAGVAQSPRYKIIEKRQSVAFWCNPISGHATLYWYQQILGQGPKLLIQFQNNGVVDDSQLPKDRFSAERLKGVDSTLKIQPAKLEDSAVYLCASSLGGLGEQFFGPGTRLTVL.

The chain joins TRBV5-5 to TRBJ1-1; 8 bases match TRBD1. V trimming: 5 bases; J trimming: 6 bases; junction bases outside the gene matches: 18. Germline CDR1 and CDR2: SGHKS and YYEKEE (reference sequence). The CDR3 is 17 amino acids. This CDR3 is CASRATGQGLARAEAFF. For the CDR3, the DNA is TGTGCCAGCAGGGCAACAGGACAGGGTCTCGCAAGGGCTGAAGCTTTCTTT.

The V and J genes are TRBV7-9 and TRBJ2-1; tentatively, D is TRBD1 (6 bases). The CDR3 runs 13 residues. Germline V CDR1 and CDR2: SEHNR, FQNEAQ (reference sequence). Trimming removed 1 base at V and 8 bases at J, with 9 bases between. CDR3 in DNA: TGTGCCAGCAGCTTAGAGGGGGTCGATGAGCAGTTCTTC. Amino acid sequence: CASSLEGVDEQFF.

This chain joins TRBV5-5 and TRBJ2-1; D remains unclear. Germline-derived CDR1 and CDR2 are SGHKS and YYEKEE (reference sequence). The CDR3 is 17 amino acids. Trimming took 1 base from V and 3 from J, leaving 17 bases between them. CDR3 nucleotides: TGTGCCAGCAGCTTGCGAGACCTCTATTTAGACTACAATGAGCAGTTCTTC. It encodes CASSLRDLYLDYNEQFF.

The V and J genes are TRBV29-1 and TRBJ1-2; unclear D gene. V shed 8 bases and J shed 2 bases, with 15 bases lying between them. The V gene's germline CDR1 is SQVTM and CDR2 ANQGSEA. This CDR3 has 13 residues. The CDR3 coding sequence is TGCAGCATCTACCAGGACCAGAACTATGGCTACACCTTC. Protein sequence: CSIYQDQNYGYTF.

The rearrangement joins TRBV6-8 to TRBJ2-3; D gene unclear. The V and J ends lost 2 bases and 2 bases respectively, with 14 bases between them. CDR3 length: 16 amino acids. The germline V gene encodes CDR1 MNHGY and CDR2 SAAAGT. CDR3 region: CASSYRAPAPTDTQYF. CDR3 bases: TGTGCCAGCAGTTACAGGGCCCCGGCCCCCACAGATACGCAGTATTTT.

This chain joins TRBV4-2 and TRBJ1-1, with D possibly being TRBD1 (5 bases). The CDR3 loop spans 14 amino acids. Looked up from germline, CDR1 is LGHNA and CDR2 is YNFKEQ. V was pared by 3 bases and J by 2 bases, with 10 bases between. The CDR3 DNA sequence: TGTGCCAGCAGCCACCTGACAGAAAACACTGAAGCTTTCTTT. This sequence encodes CASSHLTENTEAFF.